These 3 T cell receptor beta chains were all obtained from the same sample, sequenced in a study of blood T cell repertoires in COVID-19. Measured with immunoSEQ multiplex PCR; TCRdb has only the in-frame clones, and not every one. The table records about 200,000 clones, 90% of them present only once. Sample: peripheral blood. These receptors came from a man aged 45-65 years with acute or convalescent COVID-19.

This clone turned up a few times. The V gene is TRBV6-5, the J gene TRBJ2-7; maybe TRBD2 (6 bases). This CDR3 spans 14 amino acids. V was pared by 7 bases and J by 5 bases, with 18 bases between. The V gene's germline CDR1 is MNHEY and CDR2 SVGAGI. The DNA of the CDR3 is TGTGCCAGCACCAGTGGAGGGGAGTACGACGAGCAGTACTTC. The encoded protein is CASTSGGEYDEQYF.

The sample holds a few counts of this clone. This chain connects TRBV30 to TRBJ1-5; possibly TRBD1 for D (6 bases). Germline lookup yields CDR1 GTSNPN and CDR2 SVGIG (reference sequence). There are 16 residues in the CDR3. Trimming took 0 bases from V and 2 from J, leaving 14 bases between them. The chain's CDR3 is CAWSVRGRGGNQPQHF. The CDR3 DNA reads TGTGCCTGGAGTGTACGGGGGAGGGGGGGCAATCAGCCCCAGCATTTT.

The chain links TRBV28 to TRBJ1-5; 10 nucleotides match TRBD1. Trimming took 3 bases from V and 4 from J; bases not matched to a gene: 3. Germline lookup yields CDR1 MDHEN and CDR2 SYDVKM. CDR3 length: 15 amino acids. CDR3 sequence (DNA): TGTGCCAGCAGTTTCCAGGACAGGGGGAATCAGCCCCAGCATTTT. Its translation is CASSFQDRGNQPQHF.